This T cell receptor beta chain was obtained from a study of shared clonotypes between healthy human individuals. Study context: The plates for each donor numbered three CD4 naive, three CD4 memory, two CD8 naive and one CD8 memory. Study-wide points: Blood was the only sampled material, and tissue repertoires likely differ. As a rule, naive subsets had a larger estimated richness than memory subsets.

This clone appeared once. No antigen is known for it. Assay execution took place at the deep level. TCRdb's copy holds only in-frame clones and misses some; the assay was immunoSEQ multiplex PCR. The sample yields under 200,000 clones, 85% to 95% seen once. Deletions cut 6 bases from V and 2 bases from J, with 7 bases between. The germline gives CDR1 SNHLY, CDR2 FYNNEI. The length of the CDR3 is 12 residues. V usage is TRBV2 and J usage is TRBJ1-1; weak D call: TRBD1 (5 bases). The sequence derives from a woman in her thirties in good health. What was sequenced was naive CD4+ T cells sorted from blood. As to subset: CD45RA+ positively selected. The CDR3: CASRTDNTEAFF. DNA for the CDR3: TGTGCCAGCAGGACAGATAACACTGAAGCTTTCTTT. Using reference TRBV2 and TRBJ1-1 for the parts outside the CDR3, the full variable domain is EPEVTQTPSHQVTQMGQEVILRCVPISNHLYFYWYRQILGQKVEFLVSFYNNEISEKSEIFDDQFSVERPDGSNFTLKIRSTKLEDSAMYFCASRTDNTEAFFGQGTRLTVV.